This entry is about one T cell receptor beta chain. Its specificity is unknown. A sample of blood taken at first hyperthyroidism diagnosis preceded any ophthalmopathy symptoms. Fresh peripheral blood, more than 8 ml of it, supplied the PBMCs. This record comes from a study of T cells in Graves' hyperthyroidism and ophthalmopathy. Germline V CDR1 and CDR2: LGHDT, YNNKEL (reference sequence). V dropped 1 base and J dropped 7; count of bases not matched to a gene: 10. CDR3 length: 17 residues. TCR beta CDR3 regions were amplified from RNA transcripts. The HTBI primer set served for first-round RT-PCR of the TCR CDR3. TCRdb used MiXCR to reprocess the multiplex PCR reads, holding one entry per CDR3 protein. Of 550,000 to 850,000 distinct CDR3 sequences in the sample, 18% were seen once. General study points: Model predictions of ophthalmopathy came a median about six months before onset. Most expanded thyroid clonotypes above 0.001 recurred in blood.

The sequence derives from a woman between 45 and 60 years old with Graves' hyperthyroidism that later progressed to Graves' ophthalmopathy. The chain recombines TRBV3-1 with TRBJ1-4; 9 nucleotides match TRBD1. The sample was blood. In DNA form, the CDR3 reads TGTGCCAGCAGCCAAGGTCCCGGACAGGGGAGCGGTGAAAAACTGTTTTTT. Its protein is CASSQGPGQGSGEKLFF.